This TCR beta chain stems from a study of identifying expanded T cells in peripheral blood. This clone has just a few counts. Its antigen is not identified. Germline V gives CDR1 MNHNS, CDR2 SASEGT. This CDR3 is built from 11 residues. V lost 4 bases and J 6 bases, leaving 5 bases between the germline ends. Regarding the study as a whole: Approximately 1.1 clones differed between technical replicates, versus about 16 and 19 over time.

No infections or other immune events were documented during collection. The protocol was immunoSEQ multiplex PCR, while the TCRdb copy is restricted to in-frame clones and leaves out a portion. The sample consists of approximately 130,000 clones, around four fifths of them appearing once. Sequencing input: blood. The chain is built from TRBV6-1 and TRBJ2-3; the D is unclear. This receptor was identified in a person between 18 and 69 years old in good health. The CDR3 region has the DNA TGTGCCAGCAGTGGATGGGATACGCAGTATTTT. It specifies CASSGWDTQYF.